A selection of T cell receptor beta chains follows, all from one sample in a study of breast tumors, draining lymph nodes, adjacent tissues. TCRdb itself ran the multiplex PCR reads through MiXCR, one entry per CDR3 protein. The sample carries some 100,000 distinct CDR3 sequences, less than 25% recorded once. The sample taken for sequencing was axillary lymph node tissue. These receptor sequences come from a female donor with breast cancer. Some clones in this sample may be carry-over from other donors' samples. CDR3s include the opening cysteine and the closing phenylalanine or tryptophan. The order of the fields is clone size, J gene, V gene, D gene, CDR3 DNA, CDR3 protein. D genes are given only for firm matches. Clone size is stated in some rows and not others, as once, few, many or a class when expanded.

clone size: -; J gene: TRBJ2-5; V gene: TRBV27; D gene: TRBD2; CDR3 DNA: TGTGCCAGCAGTTTATCGCAGCCTAGCGGGAGTCGGGAGACCCAGTACTTC; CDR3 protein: CASSLSQPSGSRETQYF
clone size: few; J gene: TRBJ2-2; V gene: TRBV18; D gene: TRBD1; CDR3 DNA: TGTGCCAGCTCACCGACAGGGGGCACCGGGGAGCTGTTTTTT; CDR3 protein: CASSPTGGTGELFF
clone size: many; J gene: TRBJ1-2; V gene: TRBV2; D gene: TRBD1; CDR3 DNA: TGTGCCAGCAGTACGGGACAGGGGGCAGGAGGCTACACCTTC; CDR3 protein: CASSTGQGAGGYTF
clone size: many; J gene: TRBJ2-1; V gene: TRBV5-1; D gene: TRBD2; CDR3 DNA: TGCGCCAGCAGCTTGGCCGGGGGACTAGCGGGAGCCAATGAGCAGTTCTTC; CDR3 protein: CASSLAGGLAGANEQFF
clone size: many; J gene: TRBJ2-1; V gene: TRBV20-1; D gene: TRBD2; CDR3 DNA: TGCAGTAGCCGGGGGGGCACCTACAATGAGCAGTTCTTC; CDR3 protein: CSSRGGTYNEQFF
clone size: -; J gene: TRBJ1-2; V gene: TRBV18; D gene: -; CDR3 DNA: TGTGCCAGCTCACCGGGGGATGGCCACACCTTC; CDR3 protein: CASSPGDGHTF
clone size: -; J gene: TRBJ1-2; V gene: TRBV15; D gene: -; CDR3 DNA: TGTGCCACCAGCAGTTACCGCGGCAGGGATCTGGACTATGGCTACACCTTC; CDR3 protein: CATSSYRGRDLDYGYTF
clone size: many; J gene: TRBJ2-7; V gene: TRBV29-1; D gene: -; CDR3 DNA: TGCAGCGTTAACACTGGGAACTACGAGCAGTACTTC; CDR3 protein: CSVNTGNYEQYF
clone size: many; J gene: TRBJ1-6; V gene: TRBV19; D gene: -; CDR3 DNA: TGTGCCAGCAGCCCTCCTGGCACCTATAATTCACCCCTCCACTTT; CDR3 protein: CASSPPGTYNSPLHF
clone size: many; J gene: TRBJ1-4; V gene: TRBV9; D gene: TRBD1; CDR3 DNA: TGTGCCAGCAGCCGATCTCAGGGGGCTCGTGAAAAACTGTTTTTT; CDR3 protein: CASSRSQGAREKLFF
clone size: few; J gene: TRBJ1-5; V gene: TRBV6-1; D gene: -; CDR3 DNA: TGTGCCAGCAGTGCGGTAGTTGGGCAGCCCAATCAGCCCCAGCATTTT; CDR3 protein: CASSAVVGQPNQPQHF
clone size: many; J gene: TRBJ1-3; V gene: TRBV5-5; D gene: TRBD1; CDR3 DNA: TGTGCCAGCAGCTTGGCCGTTGGGGGACAGGGTTTGGCTGGAAACACCATATATTTT; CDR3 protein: CASSLAVGGQGLAGNTIYF
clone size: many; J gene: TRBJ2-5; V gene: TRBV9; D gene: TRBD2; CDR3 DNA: TGTGCCAGCAGCGTAGGCCCCGGGGGGGGGGAGACCCAGTACTTC; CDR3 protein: CASSVGPGGGETQYF
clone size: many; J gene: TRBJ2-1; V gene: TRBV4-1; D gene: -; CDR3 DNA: TGCGCCAGCAGAGAGGACTTTACTAACAATGAGCAGTTCTTC; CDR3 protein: CASREDFTNNEQFF
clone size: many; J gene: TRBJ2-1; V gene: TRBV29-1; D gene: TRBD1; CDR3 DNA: TGCAGCGGGGGACAGAGAAACTACAATGAGCAGTTCTTC; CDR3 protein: CSGGQRNYNEQFF
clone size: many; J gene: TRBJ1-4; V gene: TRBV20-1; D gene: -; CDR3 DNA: TGCAGTGTATCAACTAATGAAAAACTGTTTTTT; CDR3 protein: CSVSTNEKLFF
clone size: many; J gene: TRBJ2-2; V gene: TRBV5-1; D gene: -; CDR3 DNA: TGCGCCAGCAGCTTGGGGGTACAGGGATGGACCGGGGAGCTGTTTTTT; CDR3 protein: CASSLGVQGWTGELFF
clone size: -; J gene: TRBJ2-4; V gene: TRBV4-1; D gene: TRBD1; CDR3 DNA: TGCGCCAGCAGCCAGGGACAGGGGCTAGCCAAAAACATTCAGTACTTC; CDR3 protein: CASSQGQGLAKNIQYF
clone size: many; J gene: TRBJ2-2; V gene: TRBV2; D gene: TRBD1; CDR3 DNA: TGTGCCAGAGAATTTGGACAGGGGAGCACCGGGGAGCTGTTTTTT; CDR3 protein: CAREFGQGSTGELFF
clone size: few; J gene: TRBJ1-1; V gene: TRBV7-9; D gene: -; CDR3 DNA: TGTGCCAGCAGCCAGGGGACCGCTAACACTGAAGCTTTCTTT; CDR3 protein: CASSQGTANTEAFF
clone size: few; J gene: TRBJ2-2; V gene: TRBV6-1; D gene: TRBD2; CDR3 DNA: TGTGCCAGTACCGCGGGGGGGGGACTCACCGGGGAGCTGTTTTTT; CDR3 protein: CASTAGGGLTGELFF
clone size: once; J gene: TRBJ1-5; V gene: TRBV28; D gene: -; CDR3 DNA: TGTGCCAGCAGTTTAGGTCGGCCCCAGCATTTT; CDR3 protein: CASSLGRPQHF
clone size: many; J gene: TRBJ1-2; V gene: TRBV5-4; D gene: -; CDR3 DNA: TGTGCCAGCAGCTTCATAGGGGGGGGGAACTATGGCTACACCTTC; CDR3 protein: CASSFIGGGNYGYTF
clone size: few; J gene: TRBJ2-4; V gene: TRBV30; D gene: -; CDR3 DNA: TGTGCCTGGAACCTGGGGAACATTCAGTACTTC; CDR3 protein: CAWNLGNIQYF
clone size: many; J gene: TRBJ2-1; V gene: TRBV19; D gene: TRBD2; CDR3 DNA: TGTGCCAGTAGTATAGCGGCGGGAGGAGTGGATGAGCAGTTCTTC; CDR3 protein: CASSIAAGGVDEQFF
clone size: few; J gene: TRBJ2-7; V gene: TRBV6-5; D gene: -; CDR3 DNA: TGTGCCAGCAGTCGCACCCTCCAAGGGAGTCCCTACGAGCAGTACTTC; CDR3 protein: CASSRTLQGSPYEQYF
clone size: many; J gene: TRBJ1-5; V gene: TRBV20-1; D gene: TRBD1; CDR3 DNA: TGCAGTGCCCAACAGGGGCGAACAAATCAGCCCCAGCATTTT; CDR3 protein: CSAQQGRTNQPQHF
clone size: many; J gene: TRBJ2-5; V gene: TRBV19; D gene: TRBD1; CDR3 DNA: TGTGCCAGTAGTATTTCGGTTGGACAGGCCGGGGAGACCCAGTACTTC; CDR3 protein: CASSISVGQAGETQYF
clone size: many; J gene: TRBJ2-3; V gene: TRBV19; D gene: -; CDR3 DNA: TGTGCCAGTAACGCGGGGGCCACAGATACGCAGTATTTT; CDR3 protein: CASNAGATDTQYF
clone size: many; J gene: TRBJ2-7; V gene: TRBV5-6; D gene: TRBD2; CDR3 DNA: TGTGCCAGCACCTCATATAGCGGGTGGAGCTCCTACGAGCAGTACTTC; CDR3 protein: CASTSYSGWSSYEQYF
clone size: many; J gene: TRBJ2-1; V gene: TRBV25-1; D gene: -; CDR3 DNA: TGTGCCAGCAGCGAACTCGGGGAGCAGTTCTTC; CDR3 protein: CASSELGEQFF
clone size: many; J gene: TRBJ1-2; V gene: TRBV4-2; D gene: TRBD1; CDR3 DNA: TGTGCCAGCAGCCAAGAAAGTCTAGGGACAGGGCGACTAAACTATGGCTACACCTTC; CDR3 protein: CASSQESLGTGRLNYGYTF
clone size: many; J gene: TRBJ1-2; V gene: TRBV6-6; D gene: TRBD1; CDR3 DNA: TGTGCCAGCAGTCGACAGGGGGATGGCTACACCTTC; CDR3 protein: CASSRQGDGYTF
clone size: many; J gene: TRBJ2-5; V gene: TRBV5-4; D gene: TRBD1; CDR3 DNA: TGTGCCAGCAGCCCCCGGACAGGACCCCAAGAGACCCAGTACTTC; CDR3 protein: CASSPRTGPQETQYF
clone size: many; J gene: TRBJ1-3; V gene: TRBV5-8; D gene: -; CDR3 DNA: TGTGCCAGCAGCTTCGACCGCTACTCTGGAAACACCATATATTTT; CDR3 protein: CASSFDRYSGNTIYF
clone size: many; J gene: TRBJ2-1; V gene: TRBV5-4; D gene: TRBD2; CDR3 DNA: TGTGCCAGCAGCTTGGGGCTAGCGGGGGACAGCTCCTACAATGAGCAGTTCTTC; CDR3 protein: CASSLGLAGDSSYNEQFF
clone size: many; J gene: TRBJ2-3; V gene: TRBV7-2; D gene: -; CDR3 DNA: TGTGCCAGCAGCGACCTCACAGATACGCAGTATTTT; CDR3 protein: CASSDLTDTQYF
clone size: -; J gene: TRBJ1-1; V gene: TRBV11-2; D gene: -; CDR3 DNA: TGTGCCAGCAGCTTAGTTGGACAGACGAACACTGAAGCTTTCTTT; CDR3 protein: CASSLVGQTNTEAFF
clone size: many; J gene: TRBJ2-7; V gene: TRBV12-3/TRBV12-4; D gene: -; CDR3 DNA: TGTGCCAGCACACTTACCGAGACAAACGCCCCCGAGCAGTACTTC; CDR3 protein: CASTLTETNAPEQYF
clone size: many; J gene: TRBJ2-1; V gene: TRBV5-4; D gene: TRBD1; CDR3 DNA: TGTGCCAGCAGCCCGGGACAGGGGAATGAGCAGTTCTTC; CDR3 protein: CASSPGQGNEQFF
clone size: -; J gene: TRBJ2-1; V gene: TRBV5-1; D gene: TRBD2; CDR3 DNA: TGCGCCAGCAGCACCCTCCTAGCGGGCAGCTACAATGAGCAGTTCTTC; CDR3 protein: CASSTLLAGSYNEQFF